This T cell receptor (beta chain) was recovered during a study of control samples from healthy donors and cancer patients. The length of the CDR3 is 15 residues. Trimming took 3 bases from V and 1 from J; bases not matched to a gene: 2. Per the germline V gene, CDR1 is SNHLY and CDR2 is FYNNEI. Assay: immunoSEQ multiplex PCR; the TCRdb copy retains only in-frame clones and omits some. The profile shows 150,000 to 180,000 clones, about 94% of them singletons. The chain is built from TRBV2 and TRBJ2-3; the match to TRBD2 covers 9 bases. The sequencing sample was made of blood. The clonotype was recovered from a middle-aged man in good health. The CDR3 sequence: CASSDAGGGTDTQYF. The CDR3, as DNA: TGTGCCAGCAGTGACGCGGGGGGGGGCACAGATACGCAGTATTTT.